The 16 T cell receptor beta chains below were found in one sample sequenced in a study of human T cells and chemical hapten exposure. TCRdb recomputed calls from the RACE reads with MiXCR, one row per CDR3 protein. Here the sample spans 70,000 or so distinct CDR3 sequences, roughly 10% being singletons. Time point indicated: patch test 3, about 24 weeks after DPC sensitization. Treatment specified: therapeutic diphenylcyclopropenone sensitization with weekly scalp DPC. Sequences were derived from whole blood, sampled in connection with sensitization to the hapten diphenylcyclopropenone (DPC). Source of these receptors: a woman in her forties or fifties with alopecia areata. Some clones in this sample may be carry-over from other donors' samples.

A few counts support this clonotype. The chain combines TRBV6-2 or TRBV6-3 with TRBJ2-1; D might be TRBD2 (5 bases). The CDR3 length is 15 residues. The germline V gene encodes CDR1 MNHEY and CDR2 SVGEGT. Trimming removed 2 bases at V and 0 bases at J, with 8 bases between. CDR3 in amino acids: CASSYGSSSYNEQFF. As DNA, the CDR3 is TGTGCCAGCAGTTACGGGAGTAGCTCCTACAATGAGCAGTTCTTC.

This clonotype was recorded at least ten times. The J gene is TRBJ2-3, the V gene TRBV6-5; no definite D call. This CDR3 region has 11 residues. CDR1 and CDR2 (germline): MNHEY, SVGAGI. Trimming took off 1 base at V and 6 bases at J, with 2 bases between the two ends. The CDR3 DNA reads TGTGCCAGCAGTTACTACGATACGCAGTATTTT. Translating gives CASSYYDTQYF.

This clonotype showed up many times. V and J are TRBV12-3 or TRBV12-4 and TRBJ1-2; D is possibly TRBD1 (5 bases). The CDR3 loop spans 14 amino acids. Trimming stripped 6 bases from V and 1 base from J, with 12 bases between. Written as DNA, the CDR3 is TGTGCCAGCAGCCAGGGCGAGGGTAACTATGGCTACACCTTC. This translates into CASSQGEGNYGYTF.

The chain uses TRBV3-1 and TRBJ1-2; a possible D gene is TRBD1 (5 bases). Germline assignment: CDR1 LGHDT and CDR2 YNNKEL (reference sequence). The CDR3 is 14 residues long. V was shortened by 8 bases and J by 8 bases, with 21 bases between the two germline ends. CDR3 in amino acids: CASGRDLTRGGYTF. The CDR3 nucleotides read TGTGCCAGCGGACGGGACCTTACTAGAGGAGGCTACACCTTC.

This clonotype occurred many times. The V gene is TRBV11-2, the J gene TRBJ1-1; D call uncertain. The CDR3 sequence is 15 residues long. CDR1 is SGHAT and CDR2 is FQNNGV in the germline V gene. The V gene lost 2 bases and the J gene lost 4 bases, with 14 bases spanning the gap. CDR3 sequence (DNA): TGTGCCAGCAGCTTATTGGGTTCCACCCCCACTGAAGCTTTCTTT. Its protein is CASSLLGSTPTEAFF.

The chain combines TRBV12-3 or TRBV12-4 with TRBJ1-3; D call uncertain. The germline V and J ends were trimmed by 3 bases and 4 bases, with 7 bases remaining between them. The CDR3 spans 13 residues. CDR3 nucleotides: TGTGCCAGCAGTTTCGGACGGGGAAACACCATATATTTT. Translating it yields CASSFGRGNTIYF.

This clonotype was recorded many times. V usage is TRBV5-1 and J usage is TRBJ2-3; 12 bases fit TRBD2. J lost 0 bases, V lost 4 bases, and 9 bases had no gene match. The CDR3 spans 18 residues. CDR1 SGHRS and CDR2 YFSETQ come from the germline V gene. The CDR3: CASSLPTSGGPSTDTQYF. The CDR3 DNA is TGCGCCAGCAGCCTACCGACTAGCGGGGGACCTAGCACAGATACGCAGTATTTT.

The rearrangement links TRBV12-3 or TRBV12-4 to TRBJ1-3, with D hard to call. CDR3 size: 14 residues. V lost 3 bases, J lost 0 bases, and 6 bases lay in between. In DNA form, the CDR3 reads TGTGCCAGCAGTTTGCACAGCTCTGGAAACACCATATATTTT. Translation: CASSLHSSGNTIYF.

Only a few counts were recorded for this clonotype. The CDR3 reads CASYPAGRYEQYF. CDR3 bases: TGTGCCAGTTATCCTGCCGGCCGCTACGAGCAGTACTTC. V is TRBV28 and J is TRBJ2-7; D gene unclear. Per germline, CDR1 MDHEN and CDR2 SYDVKM. V lost 9 bases and J lost 3, with 15 bases in between. This CDR3 contains 13 residues.

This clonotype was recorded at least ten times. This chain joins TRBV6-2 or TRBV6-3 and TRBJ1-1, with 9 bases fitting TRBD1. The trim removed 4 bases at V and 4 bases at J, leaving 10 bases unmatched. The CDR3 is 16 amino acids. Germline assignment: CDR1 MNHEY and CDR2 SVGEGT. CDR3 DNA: TGTGCCAGCAGTTCGTCCCGGGACAGGGCAGGCACTGAAGCTTTCTTT. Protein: CASSSSRDRAGTEAFF.

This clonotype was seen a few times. CDR3: CSILPGTRSETQYF. CDR3 nucleotide sequence: TGCAGCATCCTCCCCGGGACTAGGTCGGAGACCCAGTACTTC. The chain links TRBV29-1 to TRBJ2-5; 8 positions match TRBD2. The germline gives CDR1 SQVTM, CDR2 ANQGSEA. The CDR3 runs 14 residues. V lost 8 bases and J lost 5; bases outside the gene matches: 13. Based on the CDR3 plus reference TRBV29-1 and TRBJ2-5, the full variable domain is SAVISQKPSRDICQRGTSLTIQCQVDSQVTMMFWYRQQPGQSLTLIATANQGSEATYESGFVIDKFPISRPNLTFSTLTVSNMSPEDSSIYLCSILPGTRSETQYFGPGTRLLVL.

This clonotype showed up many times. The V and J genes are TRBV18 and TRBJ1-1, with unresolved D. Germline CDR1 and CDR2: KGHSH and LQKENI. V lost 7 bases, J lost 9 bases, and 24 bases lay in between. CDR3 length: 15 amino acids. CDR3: CASLLTSGGRGKAFF. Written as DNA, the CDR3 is TGTGCCAGCTTACTCACGAGCGGTGGGAGAGGAAAAGCTTTCTTT.

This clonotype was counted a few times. The CDR3 region is CASQGGGRSNQPQHF. The DNA of the CDR3 is TGTGCCAGCCAGGGAGGGGGCAGGAGCAATCAGCCCCAGCATTTT. V gene TRBV28 combines with J gene TRBJ1-5; 7 bases map to TRBD1. The CDR3 has 15 residues. V dropped 8 bases and J dropped 1; count of bases not matched to a gene: 8. CDR1 is MDHEN, CDR2 SYDVKM, per germline. Based on the CDR3 plus reference TRBV28 and TRBJ1-5, the full variable domain is DVKVTQSSRYLVKRTGEKVFLECVQDMDHENMFWYRQDPGLGLRLIYFSYDVKMKEKGDIPEGYSVSREKKERFSLILESASTNQTSMYLCASQGGGRSNQPQHFGDGTRLSIL.

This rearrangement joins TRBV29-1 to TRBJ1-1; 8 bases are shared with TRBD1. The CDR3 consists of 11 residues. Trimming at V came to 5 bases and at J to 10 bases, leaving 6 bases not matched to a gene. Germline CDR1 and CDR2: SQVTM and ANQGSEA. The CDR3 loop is CSVNQGAGAFF. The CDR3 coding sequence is TGCAGCGTTAATCAGGGGGCTGGAGCTTTCTTT.

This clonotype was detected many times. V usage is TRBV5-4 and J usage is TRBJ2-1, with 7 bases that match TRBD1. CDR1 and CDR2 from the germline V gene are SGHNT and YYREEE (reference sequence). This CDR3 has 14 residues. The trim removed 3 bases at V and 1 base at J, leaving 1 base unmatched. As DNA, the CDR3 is TGTGCCAGCAGCTCACAGGGGTCCTACAATGAGCAGTTCTTC. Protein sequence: CASSSQGSYNEQFF.

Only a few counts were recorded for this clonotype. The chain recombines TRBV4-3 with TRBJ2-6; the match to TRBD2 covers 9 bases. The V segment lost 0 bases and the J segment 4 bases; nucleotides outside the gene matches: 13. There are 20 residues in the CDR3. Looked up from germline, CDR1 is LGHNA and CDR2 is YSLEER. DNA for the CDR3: TGCGCCAGCAGCCAAGAGGGCAGCGGGCTAGCGGGGTTCGGGGCCAACGTCCTGACTTTC. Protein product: CASSQEGSGLAGFGANVLTF.